One and the same sample provided the 27 T cell receptor beta chains below, sequenced in a study of cytomegalovirus exposure and HLA in healthy donors. PCR amplification relied on 60 Vbeta primers (plus 13 Jbeta primers). The data were produced by immunoSEQ multiplex PCR, yet TCRdb's version contains in-frame clones alone and is incomplete. The sample lists fewer than 95,000 clones, 80% occurring once. The sequencing sample was made of PBMCs. These receptors all stem from a man younger than 35 in good health and CMV-seronegative.

The V gene is TRBV9, the J gene TRBJ2-3; 9 bases match TRBD2. The ends lost 3 bases at V and 2 bases at J; junction bases unmatched: 7. The CDR3 has 16 residues. Germline V gene lookup returns CDR1 SGDLS and CDR2 YYNGEE. The CDR3, as DNA: TGTGCCAGCAGCGCCCCGGCTAGCGGGGACACAGATACGCAGTATTTT. Protein product: CASSAPASGDTDTQYF.

The chain combines TRBV5-1 with TRBJ2-2; D is perhaps TRBD2 (6 bases). V was cut by 0 bases and J by 5 bases, with 8 bases left in between. The CDR3 spans 14 residues. Germline CDR1 SGHRS, CDR2 YFSETQ. The CDR3: CASSLGGTTGELFF. CDR3 bases: TGCGCCAGCAGCTTGGGCGGGACTACCGGGGAGCTGTTTTTT.

The chain recombines TRBV10-3 with TRBJ2-3, with D perhaps matching TRBD2 (6 bases). Germline V gives CDR1 ENHRY, CDR2 SYGVKD. Trimming cost V 4 bases and J 0 bases, with 11 bases left between them. The CDR3 covers 15 residues. The CDR3 nucleotides are TGTGCCATCAGTGCGGGGGTGTCTAGCACAGATACGCAGTATTTT. It is translated as CAISAGVSSTDTQYF.

This chain uses TRBV5-6 with TRBJ1-2, with no clear D. This CDR3 comprises 12 residues. Germline V lookup: CDR1 SGHDT, CDR2 YYEEEE. Trimming removed 0 bases from V and 5 bases from J, with 5 bases in between. The CDR3 DNA reads TGTGCCAGCAGCTTGGGCGGGTATGGCTACACCTTC. It codes for CASSLGGYGYTF.

V is TRBV5-1 and J is TRBJ2-7, with 10 bases that match TRBD1. The CDR3 has 15 amino acids. CDR1 and CDR2 from the germline V gene are SGHRS and YFSETQ. J lost 2 bases, V lost 0 bases, and 2 bases had no gene match. CDR3 coding DNA: TGCGCCAGCAGCTTGGCAGGGACAGGGGCCTACGAGCAGTACTTC. This gives the protein CASSLAGTGAYEQYF. Variable domain in full (rest from reference TRBV5-1 and TRBJ2-7): KAGVTQTPRYLIKTRGQQVTLSCSPISGHRSVSWYQQTPGQGLQFLFEYFSETQRNKGNFPGRFSGRQFSNSRSEMNVSTLELGDSALYLCASSLAGTGAYEQYFGPGTRLTVT.

This clone was seen a single time. The chain is built from TRBV9 and TRBJ1-4; weak D call: TRBD1 (6 bases). Germline CDR1 is SGDLS and CDR2 is YYNGEE. The CDR3 has 17 amino acids. Trimming pared 2 bases from V and 3 bases from J, leaving 17 bases between. Written as DNA, the CDR3 is TGTGCCAGCAGCGTGGCATCTGGGGGCCATGCTAATGAAAAACTGTTTTTT. Translating gives CASSVASGGHANEKLFF.

The chain carries TRBV7-3 and TRBJ1-6, with D maybe TRBD1 (5 bases). Per germline, CDR1 SGHTA and CDR2 FQGTGA. V gave up 3 bases and J gave up 8 bases, with 14 bases separating them. CDR3 length equals 15 residues. CDR3 sequence (DNA): TGTGCCAGCAGCTTGGACGGTGGGGGGGATTCACCCCTCCACTTT. As protein: CASSLDGGGDSPLHF. The full variable domain, with the rest looked up from reference TRBV7-3 and TRBJ1-6, is GAGVSQTPSNKVTEKGKYVELRCDPISGHTALYWYRQSLGQGPEFLIYFQGTGAADDSGLPNDRFFAVRPEGSVSTLKIQRTERGDSAVYLCASSLDGGGDSPLHFGNGTRLTVT.

This clone was observed a few times. V usage is TRBV11-2 and J usage is TRBJ1-3; no reliable D call. This CDR3 has 14 residues. The ends were cut back, 0 bases at V and 0 bases at J, with 3 bases in the middle. In germline, CDR1 is SGHAT, CDR2 FQNNGV. CDR3 DNA: TGTGCCAGCAGCTTAGAGAGCTCTGGAAACACCATATATTTT. This translates into CASSLESSGNTIYF.

The rearrangement joins TRBV7-9 to TRBJ1-1, with 7 nucleotides matching TRBD1. The CDR3 is 15 residues long. Unmatched junction bases numbered 6, after V lost 0 bases and J lost 5 bases. CDR1 and CDR2 from the germline V gene are SEHNR and FQNEAQ (reference sequence). Written as DNA, the CDR3 is TGTGCCAGCAGCTTAGCGGTCGGACAGGAAACTGAAGCTTTCTTT. This encodes CASSLAVGQETEAFF.

The chain carries TRBV7-2 and TRBJ1-1, with a tentative D call TRBD1 (6 bases). CDR3 length: 15 residues. The V end was cut by 6 bases, the J end by 3 bases, with 17 bases between. Per the germline V gene, CDR1 is SGHTA and CDR2 is FQGNSA. CDR3 sequence (DNA): TGTGCCAGCAGGCGCATCAGGGGCCCAGACACTGAAGCTTTCTTT. This encodes CASRRIRGPDTEAFF.

This chain joins TRBV4-1 and TRBJ2-3; TRBD2 might be the D (5 bases). This CDR3 has 16 residues. Germline CDR1 reads MGHRA; CDR2 reads YSYEKL. Trimming took 4 bases from V and 0 from J, leaving 14 bases between them. The CDR3 region is CASSPTGWPSTDTQYF. The CDR3 DNA follows: TGCGCCAGCAGCCCGACGGGATGGCCCAGCACAGATACGCAGTATTTT.

This chain joins TRBV7-9 and TRBJ2-3; TRBD2 matches at 10 bases. CDR1 and CDR2 from the germline V gene are SEHNR and FQNEAQ (reference sequence). The CDR3 runs to 17 residues. The V gene end was trimmed by 5 bases and the J gene end by 1 base; junction bases not matched to a gene: 9. The DNA of the CDR3 is TGTGCCAGCAGCCCTTATAGCGGGGGGACCGGCACAGATACGCAGTATTTT. It is translated as CASSPYSGGTGTDTQYF.

In this sample, this clone turned up once. The rearrangement links TRBV5-1 to TRBJ1-1; 9 nucleotides agree with TRBD1. With 4 bases clipped from V and 3 bases from J, the junction kept 16 bases outside the gene matches. Germline CDR1 is SGHRS and CDR2 is YFSETQ. The CDR3 spans 18 residues. In DNA form, the CDR3 reads TGCGCCAGCAGCATCGGACAGGGGTACTTTCCTTTGGACACTGAAGCTTTCTTT. Translating it yields CASSIGQGYFPLDTEAFF.

This chain uses TRBV30 with TRBJ1-1; D remains ambiguous. Trimming stripped 3 bases from V and 0 bases from J, with 2 bases between. The CDR3 covers 11 residues. CDR1 is GTSNPN, CDR2 SVGIG, per germline (reference sequence). In DNA form, the CDR3 reads TGTGCCTGGAGCGTGAACACTGAAGCTTTCTTT. Protein: CAWSVNTEAFF.

This clone was counted once. The chain is built from TRBV27 and TRBJ1-2; D remains unclear. Germline CDR1 MNHEY, CDR2 SMNVEV (reference sequence). The CDR3 loop spans 12 amino acids. V lost 6 bases and J 0 bases, leaving 5 bases between the germline ends. The CDR3 here is CASRHSNYGYTF. The CDR3 coding sequence is TGTGCCAGCAGACATTCTAACTATGGCTACACCTTC.

The chain is built from TRBV6-5 and TRBJ2-1; 7 nucleotides line up with TRBD1. Germline-derived CDR1 and CDR2 are MNHEY and SVGAGI. The CDR3 extends over 14 amino acids. V lost 6 bases to trimming and J lost 5 bases; unmatched junction nucleotides: 7. In DNA, the CDR3 is TGTGCCAGCAGCCAAGCCGGGACAGACAATGAGCAGTTCTTC. Protein sequence: CASSQAGTDNEQFF.

This chain uses TRBV6-1 with TRBJ2-1; TRBD2 matches at 7 bases. The CDR3 length is 15 residues. Germline values: CDR1 MNHNS, CDR2 SASEGT. The V segment lost 4 bases and the J segment 1 base; nucleotides outside the gene matches: 4. The CDR3 protein is CASSGGGTSYNEQFF. DNA for the CDR3: TGTGCCAGCAGTGGGGGGGGGACTTCCTACAATGAGCAGTTCTTC.

The chain is built from TRBV10-3 and TRBJ1-4, with no clear D. The V end lost 8 bases, the J end lost 7 bases, and 14 bases lay between the germline ends. CDR3 length: 13 residues. Looked up from germline, CDR1 is ENHRY and CDR2 is SYGVKD. CDR3 nucleotides: TGTGCCATCGGAGGTTATTTAGGTGAAAAACTGTTTTTT. Protein: CAIGGYLGEKLFF.

The V and J genes are TRBV5-4 and TRBJ1-2; 9 bases are shared with TRBD1. CDR1 is SGHNT, CDR2 YYREEE, per germline (reference sequence). This CDR3 has 15 residues. With 0 bases clipped from V and 8 bases from J, the junction kept 8 bases outside the gene matches. The CDR3 DNA reads TGTGCCAGCAGCTTGGGAGGACAGGGGAGGTGGGGCTACACCTTC. It yields the protein CASSLGGQGRWGYTF.

The rearrangement uses TRBV11-2 and TRBJ2-4; TRBD2 is a possible D gene (5 bases). The CDR3 is made up of 14 amino acids. Germline CDR1 reads SGHAT; CDR2 reads FQNNGV. V was cut by 1 base and J by 6 bases, with 10 bases left in between. The CDR3 sequence is CASSLGVAGNIQYF. CDR3 sequence (DNA): TGTGCCAGCAGCTTAGGGGTGGCGGGAAACATTCAGTACTTC. Using reference TRBV11-2 and TRBJ2-4 for the parts outside the CDR3, the full variable domain is EAGVAQSPRYKIIEKRQSVAFWCNPISGHATLYWYQQILGQGPKLLIQFQNNGVVDDSQLPKDRFSAERLKGVDSTLKIQPAKLEDSAVYLCASSLGVAGNIQYFGAGTRLSVL.

This clone was picked up a small number of times. This chain joins TRBV7-2 and TRBJ2-5, with TRBD2 identical over 15 bases. Looked up from germline, CDR1 is SGHTA and CDR2 is FQGNSA. V trimming: 9 bases; J trimming: 4 bases; junction bases outside the gene matches: 6. This CDR3 contains 15 residues. CDR3 sequence (DNA): TGTGCCAGTTCCCCGGGACTAGCGGGGGGAGAGACCCAGTACTTC. It is translated as CASSPGLAGGETQYF.

This clone was counted a few times. V gene TRBV5-1 combines with J gene TRBJ2-7; D is possibly TRBD1 (6 bases). CDR3 length: 15 residues. Germline V CDR1 and CDR2: SGHRS, YFSETQ. V lost 3 bases to trimming and J lost 0 bases, with 13 bases between them. CDR3 sequence (DNA): TGCGCCAGCAGCTCACCACTGGACAGCTCCTACGAGCAGTACTTC. Residues: CASSSPLDSSYEQYF. Together with reference TRBV5-1 and TRBJ2-7, the CDR3 gives the full variable domain: KAGVTQTPRYLIKTRGQQVTLSCSPISGHRSVSWYQQTPGQGLQFLFEYFSETQRNKGNFPGRFSGRQFSNSRSEMNVSTLELGDSALYLCASSSPLDSSYEQYFGPGTRLTVT.

V and J are TRBV7-2 and TRBJ2-5, with 9 bases that match TRBD1. Per germline, CDR1 SGHTA and CDR2 FQGNSA. This CDR3 has 15 residues. The junction had 10 bases not matched to a gene; V was cut back by 6 bases and J by 5 bases. CDR3 protein: CASRSGTGSWETQYF. The CDR3 coding sequence is TGTGCCAGCAGATCCGGGACAGGGAGCTGGGAGACCCAGTACTTC. The full variable domain, its missing parts supplied by reference TRBV7-2 and TRBJ2-5, is GAGVSQSPSNKVTEKGKDVELRCDPISGHTALYWYRQSLGQGLEFLIYFQGNSAPDKSGLPSDRFSAERTGGSVSTLTIQRTQQEDSAVYLCASRSGTGSWETQYFGPGTRLLVL.

CDR3 sequence reads: CASSSRTVNTEAFF. The CDR3 DNA reads TGCGCCAGCAGTTCACGGACAGTGAACACTGAAGCTTTCTTT. The rearrangement joins TRBV5-1 to TRBJ1-1, with D maybe TRBD1 (6 bases). The CDR3 consists of 14 residues. Germline loops: CDR1 SGHRS, CDR2 YFSETQ. V was cut by 5 bases and J by 0 bases, with 11 bases left in between.

The rearrangement joins TRBV5-1 to TRBJ1-2; no firm D call. This CDR3 comprises 16 residues. In germline, CDR1 is SGHRS, CDR2 YFSETQ. Trimming pared 0 bases from V and 2 bases from J, leaving 14 bases between. The CDR3 nucleotides are TGCGCCAGCAGCTTGGAGGTTCGGAGGGAGAACTATGGCTACACCTTC. Its protein is CASSLEVRRENYGYTF.

The rearrangement uses TRBV19 and TRBJ2-2, with D tentatively TRBD1 (6 bases). The CDR3 has 15 amino acids. Germline CDR1 and CDR2: LNHDA and SQIVND (reference sequence). With 2 bases removed from V and 3 bases from J, the gap between germline ends came to 10 bases. CDR3 bases: TGTGCCAGTAGTATATCCACAGGGTACACCGGGGAGCTGTTTTTT. The encoded protein is CASSISTGYTGELFF.

The chain links TRBV5-1 to TRBJ1-5; weak D call: TRBD1 (6 bases). V was trimmed by 2 bases and J by 4 bases, leaving 10 bases between them. The germline gives CDR1 SGHRS, CDR2 YFSETQ. The CDR3 has 14 amino acids. CDR3 bases: TGCGCCAGCAGCTTAGGCGACAGGAATCAGCCCCAGCATTTT. Amino acids: CASSLGDRNQPQHF.